The source of this T cell receptor (beta chain) is a study of blood T cell repertoires in COVID-19. Study summary: Donors in Cohort 3 counted as recovered after two negative PCRs, clearance, or symptom resolution. There were acute and convalescent COVID-19 samples, and they came from the United States, Italy and Spain. PBMCs, B-cell-depleted T cells, or T cells were the source of the cDNA or gDNA that made up the material.

The CDR3 consists of 14 residues. Trimming removed 5 bases at V and 8 bases at J, with 18 bases between. Germline V gene data show CDR1 as MGHDK and CDR2 as SYGVNS. Per the original data handling: Amplification with reference gene primers provided the estimates of nucleated cell counts. The data were produced by immunoSEQ multiplex PCR, yet TCRdb's version contains in-frame clones alone and is incomplete. The V and J calls and clone size come from that table; D and trimming were worked out from the DNA. This sample has some 300,000 clones, with approximately 90% found just once. The genes are TRBV25-1 and TRBJ1-2; D ambiguous. This receptor was identified in a woman aged 55-70 years in a cohort exposed to, infected with or recovered from COVID-19 (not recorded which). Specimen: PBMCs or T cells enriched from blood (not recorded which). The CDR3 region is CASSQAPGAGGYTF. The CDR3 DNA reads as TGTGCCAGCAGTCAGGCTCCGGGCGCGGGAGGCTACACCTTC.